One sample yielded the 17 T cell receptor beta chains listed below, sequenced in a study of blood T cell repertoires in COVID-19. Assay: immunoSEQ multiplex PCR; the TCRdb copy retains only in-frame clones and omits some. The table lists 150,000 to 180,000 clones, 70% to 90% of them singletons. The specimen was peripheral blood. All receptors derive from a woman aged 55-70 years with COVID-19, enrolled during active disease.

This chain joins TRBV13 and TRBJ2-7; no clear D. This CDR3 region has 15 residues. Trimming took off 0 bases at V and 0 bases at J, with 9 bases between the two ends. Germline assignment: CDR1 PRHDT and CDR2 FYEKMQ (reference sequence). CDR3 amino acids: CASSLGPASSYEQYF. The DNA of the CDR3 is TGTGCCAGCAGCTTAGGCCCGGCTAGCTCCTACGAGCAGTACTTC.

This rearrangement joins TRBV7-6 to TRBJ2-1; 12 positions match TRBD2. The CDR3 totals 17 residues. J gave up 1 base and V 5 bases, and 6 bases lay outside the gene matches. CDR1 SGHVS and CDR2 FNYEAQ come from the germline V gene. The CDR3 bases are TGTGCCAGCAGCCCTACGGGACTAGCGGGTTCCTACAATGAGCAGTTCTTC. Translating gives CASSPTGLAGSYNEQFF. The whole variable domain, remainder taken from reference TRBV7-6 and TRBJ2-1, is GAGVSQSPRYKVTKRGQDVALRCDPISGHVSLYWYRQALGQGPEFLTYFNYEAQQDKSGLPNDRFSAERPEGSISTLTIQRTEQRDSAMYRCASSPTGLAGSYNEQFFGPGTRLTVL.

Written as DNA, the CDR3 is TGTGCCAGCAGCTTGGCTAGCGGTAGCACAGATACGCAGTATTTT. It encodes CASSLASGSTDTQYF. V usage is TRBV5-4 and J usage is TRBJ2-3, with 7 nucleotides matching TRBD2. After removal of 0 bases from V and 0 bases from J, the junction contained 1 base not matched to a gene. The CDR3 contains 15 residues. Germline V gene sequence: CDR1 SGHNT, CDR2 YYREEE (reference sequence).

CDR3 amino acids: CASSYPTGGVLWTGELFF. In nucleotides, the CDR3 is TGTGCCAGCAGTTACCCCACAGGGGGCGTTCTATGGACCGGGGAGCTGTTTTTT. The V gene is TRBV6-2 or TRBV6-3, the J gene TRBJ2-2, with TRBD1 identical over 9 bases. The CDR3 loop spans 18 amino acids. Germline trimming cut 2 bases from V and 5 bases from J; bases unmatched to any gene: 12. From germline, CDR1 is MNHEY and CDR2 SVGEGT.

Comment on this clone: Other DNA sequences in this sample translate to the same CDR3. The V gene is TRBV18, the J gene TRBJ2-2; no clear D gene. From germline, CDR1 is KGHSH and CDR2 LQKENI. Trimming removed 3 bases at V and 1 base at J, with 3 bases between. The CDR3 is 13 residues long. CDR3 in DNA: TGTGCCAGCTCACCGAGGAACACCGGGGAGCTGTTTTTT. Protein: CASSPRNTGELFF.

The chain joins TRBV7-6 to TRBJ1-1; tentative D call: TRBD1 (6 bases). The CDR3 extends over 17 amino acids. Germline V lookup: CDR1 SGHVS, CDR2 FNYEAQ. V dropped 1 base and J dropped 1 base, with 16 bases sitting between them. CDR3 coding DNA: TGTGCCAGCAGCTTAGGAGAAGGGGGAGTAGCGAACACTGAAGCTTTCTTT. Amino acids: CASSLGEGGVANTEAFF.

The rearrangement uses TRBV27 and TRBJ1-2; TRBD1 matches 9 bases. The J segment lost 6 bases and the V segment lost 2 bases, leaving 4 bases of the junction unmatched. The CDR3 is made up of 14 amino acids. Germline V gene lookup returns CDR1 MNHEY and CDR2 SMNVEV (reference sequence). The CDR3 nucleotides read TGTGCCAGCAGTTTAAAGGGACAGGGAAATGGCTACACCTTC. The encoded protein is CASSLKGQGNGYTF.

The chain joins TRBV4-1 to TRBJ1-2; unclear D gene. The CDR3 runs 12 residues. Trimming removed 0 bases from V and 9 bases from J, with 8 bases in between. The germline gives CDR1 MGHRA, CDR2 YSYEKL. The CDR3 sequence: CASSQDRVSYTF. Here the CDR3 DNA reads TGCGCCAGCAGCCAAGACCGGGTTAGCTACACCTTC.

This clone was recorded a few times. V usage is TRBV18 and J usage is TRBJ1-3, with D maybe TRBD1 (6 bases). The ends were cut back, 2 bases at V and 0 bases at J, with 17 bases in the middle. CDR1 and CDR2 from the germline V gene are KGHSH and LQKENI. CDR3 length: 18 amino acids. The CDR3 is CASSPTNRDKGSGNTIYF. DNA for the CDR3: TGTGCCAGCTCACCAACGAACCGGGACAAGGGCTCTGGAAACACCATATATTTT.

V and J are TRBV27 and TRBJ2-5; 15 bases are shared with TRBD2. Trimming at V came to 5 bases and at J to 6 bases, leaving 4 bases not matched to a gene. CDR1 MNHEY and CDR2 SMNVEV come from the germline V gene (reference sequence). The CDR3 is 15 amino acids. The CDR3 sequence is CASSGGTSGRKTQYF. In DNA, the CDR3 is TGTGCCAGCAGTGGCGGGACTAGCGGGAGGAAGACCCAGTACTTC.

This clone was picked up one time. The CDR3 is CASSLGLRGSNQPQHF. The CDR3 DNA sequence: TGTGCCAGCAGCTTAGGTCTTCGAGGGAGCAATCAGCCCCAGCATTTT. The chain is built from TRBV7-6 and TRBJ1-5; D not certain. This CDR3 is built from 16 residues. Germline-derived CDR1 and CDR2 are SGHVS and FNYEAQ. Trimming removed 1 base at V and 1 base at J, with 11 bases between. Using reference TRBV7-6 and TRBJ1-5 for the parts outside the CDR3, the full variable domain is GAGVSQSPRYKVTKRGQDVALRCDPISGHVSLYWYRQALGQGPEFLTYFNYEAQQDKSGLPNDRFSAERPEGSISTLTIQRTEQRDSAMYRCASSLGLRGSNQPQHFGDGTRLSIL.

The rearrangement joins TRBV19 to TRBJ1-1; D gene ambiguous. Trimming took off 5 bases at V and 5 bases at J, with 12 bases between the two ends. CDR1 is LNHDA and CDR2 is SQIVND in the germline V gene (reference sequence). The CDR3 is made up of 13 amino acids. The chain's CDR3 is CASSFGRSTEAFF. The CDR3 coding sequence is TGTGCCAGTAGTTTTGGCAGAAGTACTGAAGCTTTCTTT.

This chain joins TRBV7-9 and TRBJ2-7; D gene unclear. Trimming took 0 bases from V and 0 from J, leaving 9 bases between them. CDR3 size: 15 residues. Germline V CDR1 and CDR2: SEHNR, FQNEAQ (reference sequence). CDR3 DNA sequence: TGTGCCAGCAGCTTAGCGGCTCCTTTCTCCTACGAGCAGTACTTC. Amino acids: CASSLAAPFSYEQYF.

The chain couples TRBV18 to TRBJ2-7, with 8 nucleotides matching TRBD1. Germline CDR1 and CDR2: KGHSH and LQKENI. The CDR3 is 16 residues long. The ends lost 3 bases at V and 1 base at J; junction bases unmatched: 8. The CDR3 region has the DNA TGTGCCAGCTCACCTCCAGGGGGCGGGCCTTCCTACGAGCAGTACTTC. Amino acids: CASSPPGGGPSYEQYF.

The chain recombines TRBV3-1 (or the pseudogene TRBV3-2) with TRBJ2-5; 10 bases agree with TRBD1. Trimming took 4 bases from V and 5 from J; bases not matched to a gene: 7. This CDR3 comprises 15 residues. CDR1 LGHDT and CDR2 YNNKEL come from the germline V gene (reference sequence). CDR3 DNA sequence: TGTGCCAGCAGCCCTCGGACAGGGGGTTGGGAGACCCAGTACTTC. It is translated as CASSPRTGGWETQYF.

This clone was observed a single time. The gene calls are TRBV7-9 and TRBJ2-7, with 7 nucleotides matching TRBD2. CDR3 length: 13 amino acids. The J segment lost 4 bases and the V segment lost 3 bases, leaving 3 bases of the junction unmatched. Germline-derived CDR1 and CDR2 are SEHNR and FQNEAQ (reference sequence). The CDR3 DNA reads TGTGCCAGCAGCTTGAGCGGGATGTACGAGCAGTACTTC. Its translation: CASSLSGMYEQYF.

V and J are TRBV6-5 and TRBJ1-5, with D possibly TRBD1 on 6 matching bases. The CDR3 sequence is 14 residues long. Trimming left V 6 bases short and J 5 bases short, with 14 bases between. CDR1 MNHEY and CDR2 SVGAGI come from the germline V gene. The CDR3 spells CASRPYRVDQPQHF. As DNA, the CDR3 is TGTGCCAGCAGACCTTACAGGGTAGATCAGCCCCAGCATTTT.